A single sample is the source of the 28 T cell receptor beta chains below, sequenced in a study of CD8 T cells in Susac syndrome. A quantity of about 0.5 to 1 ug RNA underwent reverse transcription using random hexamers. A single record per CDR3 protein comes from TCRdb applying MiXCR to the immunoSEQ multiplex PCR reads. The sample has 230,000 or so distinct CDR3 sequences, nearly 97% seen once. The material sequenced was CD4+ T cells from PBMCs. The receptors were sampled from a human donor with multiple sclerosis.

The chain links TRBV12-3 or TRBV12-4 to TRBJ1-2; D gene uncertain. Trimming cost V 7 bases and J 7 bases, with 13 bases left between them. The CDR3 has 12 amino acids. CDR3 loop: CASKTEGSGYTF. CDR3 bases: TGTGCCAGCAAAACCGAGGGTTCTGGCTACACCTTC.

The chain combines TRBV12-3 or TRBV12-4 with TRBJ2-7, with D unresolved. The V gene lost 6 bases and the J gene lost 4 bases, with 13 bases spanning the gap. The CDR3 is 13 residues long. CDR3 amino acids: CASSFGVRYEQYF. The DNA of the CDR3 is TGTGCCAGCAGCTTCGGTGTTCGTTACGAGCAGTACTTC.

For this clonotype: A read error may produce the germline difference seen at one junction end. The chain employs TRBV12-3 or TRBV12-4 and TRBJ1-1; D is undetermined. This CDR3 contains 11 residues. CDR3 in DNA: TGTGCCAGCAGTTTAATCACTGAAGCTCTCTTT. Its translation: CASSLITEALF.

J is TRBJ1-1 and V is TRBV6-6; TRBD1 matches 7 bases. The CDR3 is 13 amino acids. V lost 7 bases, J lost 5 bases, and 7 bases stayed unmatched. The germline CDR1 and CDR2 sequences are MNHNY and SVGAGI (reference sequence). CDR3 residues: CASTGTAGTEAFF. The CDR3 nucleotides are TGTGCCAGCACCGGGACAGCGGGGACTGAAGCTTTCTTT.

CDR3 sequence reads: CASSPSSGRPEQYF. The CDR3 region has the DNA TGTGCCAGCTCACCATCTAGCGGGAGACCCGAGCAGTACTTC. The chain recombines TRBV18 with TRBJ2-7, with 10 bases that match TRBD2. Unmatched junction bases numbered 4, after V lost 2 bases and J lost 6 bases. Germline values: CDR1 KGHSH, CDR2 LQKENI. The CDR3 contains 14 residues.

This rearrangement joins TRBV18 to TRBJ2-3; D unclear. The CDR3 has 12 residues. Germline-derived CDR1 and CDR2 are KGHSH and LQKENI. Trimming shortened V by 7 bases and J by 0 bases, and 5 bases separated the two germline ends. The CDR3: CASFRSTDTQYF. CDR3 in DNA: TGTGCCAGCTTCAGAAGCACAGATACGCAGTATTTT.

The chain combines TRBV7-2 with TRBJ2-3, with a tentative D call TRBD2 (6 bases). This CDR3 is 14 amino acids long. Germline assignment: CDR1 SGHTA and CDR2 FQGNSA. V shed 5 bases and J shed 2 bases, with 11 bases lying between them. CDR3 sequence reads: CASSPSGHTDTQYF. The CDR3 bases are TGTGCCAGCAGCCCCAGCGGGCACACAGATACGCAGTATTTT.

This clonotype was observed once. Sequence at one end of the junction differs from germline and may be a read error. The chain couples TRBV18 to TRBJ1-5; maybe TRBD1 (5 bases). The CDR3 length is 13 residues. Germline V gene lookup returns CDR1 KGHSH and CDR2 LQKENI. In DNA form, the CDR3 reads TGTGCCAGTTCACCAATTCAGGGTCAGCCCCAGCATTTT. Translating it yields CASSPIQGQPQHF.

V and J are TRBV3-1 and TRBJ2-5, with D uncertain. Trimming stripped 4 bases from V and 3 bases from J, with 9 bases between. There are 13 residues in the CDR3. The germline V gene encodes CDR1 LGHDT and CDR2 YNNKEL (reference sequence). The CDR3 sequence: CASSLLSEETQYF. CDR3 DNA: TGTGCCAGCAGCCTCCTAAGTGAAGAGACCCAGTACTTC.

The chain uses TRBV27 and TRBJ2-2; 9 positions match TRBD2. V shed 9 bases, J shed 7 bases, and the junction held 18 bases outside the gene matches. Germline CDR1 is MNHEY and CDR2 is SMNVEV (reference sequence). This CDR3 spans 17 amino acids. CDR3 in DNA: TGTGCCAGTCCAGTTAATAATAGCGGGAGTGTTGTCGGGGAGCTGTTTTTT. The encoded protein is CASPVNNSGSVVGELFF.

This clonotype was seen just once. V and J are TRBV3-1 and TRBJ2-7; D possibly corresponds to TRBD2 (5 bases). Germline CDR1 and CDR2: LGHDT and YNNKEL (reference sequence). V shed 1 base and J shed 4 bases, with 14 bases lying between them. The CDR3 contains 15 residues. The CDR3 bases are TGTGCCAGCAGCCAAGCTGATGCTAGCAGTTACGAGCAGTACTTC. Encoded protein: CASSQADASSYEQYF.

The rearrangement joins TRBV12-3 or TRBV12-4 to TRBJ1-5; no reliable D call. Trimming cost V 2 bases and J 4 bases, with 9 bases left between them. The CDR3 is 14 residues long. This CDR3 is CASSLMAGNQPQHF. The CDR3 nucleotides are TGTGCCAGCAGTTTAATGGCCGGGAATCAGCCCCAGCATTTT.

CDR3 protein: CASRRAVSYEQYF. In nucleotides, the CDR3 is TGTGCCAGCAGGAGGGCGGTCTCCTACGAGCAGTACTTC. The V gene is TRBV28, the J gene TRBJ2-7; maybe TRBD2 (5 bases). Trimming shortened V by 6 bases and J by 0 bases, and 9 bases separated the two germline ends. This CDR3 comprises 13 residues. Germline loops: CDR1 MDHEN, CDR2 SYDVKM.

This chain joins TRBV12-3 or TRBV12-4 and TRBJ1-1; TRBD1 might be the D (5 bases). This CDR3 has 12 residues. Trimming cost V 6 bases and J 3 bases, with 8 bases left between them. The CDR3 region is CASRATDTEAFF. Here the CDR3 DNA reads TGTGCCAGCAGAGCGACAGACACTGAAGCTTTCTTT.

The chain joins TRBV10-3 to TRBJ1-6, with a weak D call TRBD1 (6 bases). V shed 5 bases and J shed 7 bases, with 9 bases lying between them. The CDR3 loop spans 13 amino acids. The germline CDR1 and CDR2 sequences are ENHRY and SYGVKD. CDR3: CAISLTGNSPLHF. The CDR3 bases are TGTGCCATCAGTTTAACAGGGAATTCACCCCTCCACTTT.

The chain couples TRBV7-9 to TRBJ2-7, with a weak D call TRBD2 (6 bases). V shed 1 base and J shed 7 bases, with 20 bases lying between them. Germline V gene lookup returns CDR1 SEHNR and CDR2 FQNEAQ (reference sequence). CDR3 length: 16 residues. DNA of the CDR3: TGTGCCAGCAGCTTAGGCGCCCCGGAGGGTCGAGAAGAGCAGTACTTC. Its protein product is CASSLGAPEGREEQYF.

This clonotype turned up a few times. This chain joins TRBV7-8 and TRBJ2-7; D unresolved. Germline V gene lookup returns CDR1 SGHVS and CDR2 FQNEAQ. CDR3 length: 13 residues. The V gene lost 1 base and the J gene lost 4 bases, with 8 bases spanning the gap. The CDR3 DNA reads as TGTGCCAGCAGCTTAGTCAGGAGTTACGAGCAGTACTTC. Protein: CASSLVRSYEQYF. Full variable domain (rest looked up from reference TRBV7-8 and TRBJ2-7): GAGVSQSPRYKVAKRGQDVALRCDPISGHVSLFWYQQALGQGPEFLTYFQNEAQLDKSGLPSDRFFAERPEGSVSTLKIQRTQQEDSAVYLCASSLVRSYEQYFGPGTRLTVT.

The chain links TRBV5-6 to TRBJ2-7; TRBD2 aligns across 16 bases. The V and J ends lost 6 bases and 1 base, in that order; junction bases with no gene match: 7. The germline V gene has CDR1 SGHDT and CDR2 YYEEEE. The CDR3 is 17 residues long. CDR3 sequence: CASNPGLAGGKSYEQYF. CDR3 DNA: TGTGCCAGCAATCCGGGACTAGCGGGGGGGAAGTCCTACGAGCAGTACTTC.

This clonotype was observed once. The chain recombines TRBV20-1 with TRBJ1-2; a possible D gene is TRBD1 (5 bases). This CDR3 spans 12 amino acids. Trimming cost V 8 bases and J 2 bases, with 12 bases left between them. Germline V gives CDR1 DFQATT, CDR2 SNEGSKA (reference sequence). In DNA form, the CDR3 reads TGCAGTTCCCGGACACTGAACTATGGCTACACCTTC. It yields the protein CSSRTLNYGYTF.

This chain connects TRBV29-1 to TRBJ1-2; no reliable D call. The ends were cut back, 1 base at V and 4 bases at J, with 13 bases in the middle. Germline V lookup: CDR1 SQVTM, CDR2 ANQGSEA. The CDR3 loop spans 14 amino acids. The CDR3 here is CSVEALGEGYGYTF. CDR3 DNA: TGCAGCGTTGAAGCCCTAGGAGAAGGCTATGGCTACACCTTC. Filled out from reference TRBV29-1 and TRBJ1-2, the complete variable domain reads SAVISQKPSRDICQRGTSLTIQCQVDSQVTMMFWYRQQPGQSLTLIATANQGSEATYESGFVIDKFPISRPNLTFSTLTVSNMSPEDSSIYLCSVEALGEGYGYTFGSGTRLTVV.

V is TRBV20-1 and J is TRBJ2-1; D remains ambiguous. The CDR3 has 12 residues. Germline CDR1 DFQATT, CDR2 SNEGSKA (reference sequence). V lost 2 bases and J 3 bases, leaving 5 bases between the germline ends. This CDR3 is CSARPNYNEQFF. In nucleotides, the CDR3 is TGCAGTGCTAGACCCAACTACAATGAGCAGTTCTTC.

V usage is TRBV20-1 and J usage is TRBJ1-2; possible D gene TRBD1, 6 bases. V lost 5 bases and J lost 8, with 18 bases in between. The CDR3 is 13 amino acids. CDR1 and CDR2 (germline): DFQATT, SNEGSKA (reference sequence). The CDR3 DNA is TGCAGTGCTGACACAGGGCTCGGGGACGGCTACACCTTC. It codes for CSADTGLGDGYTF.

The chain recombines TRBV20-1 with TRBJ2-5; perhaps D is TRBD1 or TRBD2 (5 bases each). The CDR3 loop spans 13 amino acids. The V gene's germline CDR1 is DFQATT and CDR2 SNEGSKA (reference sequence). V was clipped by 3 bases and J by 5 bases, with 13 bases between them. CDR3 in amino acids: CSARGERWETQYF. The CDR3 region has the DNA TGCAGTGCTAGGGGGGAGCGATGGGAGACCCAGTACTTC.

The genes are TRBV27 and TRBJ2-3, with D maybe TRBD1 (5 bases). The germline gives CDR1 MNHEY, CDR2 SMNVEV (reference sequence). The CDR3 sequence is 14 residues long. Trimming pared 3 bases from V and 2 bases from J, leaving 9 bases between. The chain's CDR3 is CASSLGQITDTQYF. In DNA, the CDR3 is TGTGCCAGCAGTTTGGGGCAGATCACAGATACGCAGTATTTT.

This clonotype has only one observation. The V and J genes are TRBV5-1 and TRBJ1-1; D gene ambiguous. The V end was cut by 2 bases, the J end by 2 bases, with 7 bases between. Germline lookup yields CDR1 SGHRS and CDR2 YFSETQ. This CDR3 spans 13 amino acids. The CDR3 bases are TGCGCCAGCAGCTTCAGGATCAACACTGAAGCTTTCTTT. It yields the protein CASSFRINTEAFF.

The chain recombines TRBV20-1 with TRBJ2-3, with 11 bases matching TRBD2. Germline loops: CDR1 DFQATT, CDR2 SNEGSKA (reference sequence). The ends lost 3 bases at V and 6 bases at J; junction bases unmatched: 8. The CDR3 sequence is 15 residues long. The CDR3, as DNA: TGCAGTGCTAGGCCTCGACTAGCGGGGCGTGATACGCAGTATTTT. Protein product: CSARPRLAGRDTQYF.

The gene calls are TRBV29-1 and TRBJ1-2; perhaps TRBD1 as D (5 bases). Germline V gene data show CDR1 as SQVTM and CDR2 as ANQGSEA. V lost 3 bases and J 4 bases, leaving 15 bases between the germline ends. This CDR3 region has 14 residues. CDR3 loop: CSVEYGTFGYGYTF. CDR3 sequence (DNA): TGCAGCGTTGAGTACGGGACCTTTGGCTATGGCTACACCTTC.

The V and J genes are TRBV24-1 and TRBJ2-3; D might be TRBD1 or TRBD2, each matching 5 bases. The CDR3 extends over 18 amino acids. V dropped 2 bases and J dropped 0 bases, with 17 bases sitting between them. Germline-derived CDR1 and CDR2 are KGHDR and SFDVKD. CDR3 region: CATSDSGLGTYSTDTQYF. CDR3 DNA: TGTGCCACCAGTGATTCGGGCTTAGGGACCTACAGCACAGATACGCAGTATTTT.